This record looks at one T cell receptor beta chain sequence and its context. Its antigen remains unknown. Original processing notes: Junction-only sequences without quality scores came from ImmunoSEQ, so filtering differed. The assay was immunoSEQ multiplex PCR, and TCRdb's table has in-frame clones only and misses some. The V and J calls and clone size come from that table; D and trimming were worked out from the DNA. The table shows fewer than 2.5 million clones, with roughly 93% occurring only once. Germline loops: CDR1 SGHNT, CDR2 YYREEE (reference sequence). V lost 3 bases and J lost 0; bases outside the gene matches: 8. CDR3 length equals 17 residues. This entry comes from a study of shared clonotypes between healthy human individuals. Study-level background: Each donor's CD4 naive and CD4 memory cells filled three plates apiece, CD8 naive two, and CD8 memory one.

Study-level results: In general, naive subsets displayed greater estimated richness than memory subsets did.

The sequenced sample was naive CD4+ T cells from PBMCs. The subset was: CD45RA+ positively selected. The V gene is TRBV5-4, the J gene TRBJ2-7; 11 bases align to TRBD2. The clonotype was recovered from a man aged 18-30 years in good health. Some clones in this sample may be carry-over from other donors' samples. CDR3 region: CASSSPGLADGSYEQYF. The CDR3 region has the DNA TGTGCCAGCAGCTCCCCGGGACTAGCGGACGGCTCCTACGAGCAGTACTTC. Based on the CDR3 plus reference TRBV5-4 and TRBJ2-7, the full variable domain is ETGVTQSPTHLIKTRGQQVTLRCSSQSGHNTVSWYQQALGQGPQFIFQYYREEENGRGNFPPRFSGLQFPNYSSELNVNALELDDSALYLCASSSPGLADGSYEQYFGPGTRLTVT.